One and the same sample provided the 9 T cell receptor beta chains below, sequenced in a study of response to subunit inactivated influenza vaccine. TCRdb passed the RT-PCR reads through MiXCR, listing each CDR3 protein once. Among about 700,000 distinct CDR3 sequences, around 15% were seen once, and the ten largest hold 6.5% to 8%. This material consisted of PBMCs from blood, taken 14 days before vaccination. All receptors derive from a man aged 45-65 years who received an inactivated influenza vaccine.

This clonotype was observed at least ten times. This rearrangement joins TRBV20-1 to TRBJ2-7; D is perhaps TRBD2 (5 bases). Germline CDR1 DFQATT, CDR2 SNEGSKA (reference sequence). Trimming took 3 bases from V and 4 from J, leaving 22 bases between them. This CDR3 region has 16 residues. The CDR3 is CSASVLARFPFYEQYF. The CDR3, as DNA: TGCAGTGCTAGCGTCCTAGCAAGATTCCCTTTTTACGAGCAGTACTTC.

This clonotype was picked up many times. The chain links TRBV6-1 to TRBJ1-5; weak D call: TRBD1 (5 bases). The CDR3 has 16 amino acids. Germline V gives CDR1 MNHNS, CDR2 SASEGT. The V end was cut by 5 bases, the J end by 3 bases, with 17 bases between. The CDR3 bases are TGTGCCAGCAGTCCAGGCGGCGGGGCTTACAATCAGCCCCAGCATTTT. This sequence encodes CASSPGGGAYNQPQHF.

With respect to this clonotype: It may be a read error: a sequence one base away is much more abundant. V gene TRBV2 combines with J gene TRBJ2-2; the D is unclear. CDR3 length equals 16 residues. Per germline, CDR1 SNHLY and CDR2 FYNNEI. CDR3 nucleotide sequence: TGTGCCCGCAGTGAATGGCAGCTAGGGATGGGCGGGGAGCTGTTTTTT. It translates to CARSEWQLGMGGELFF.

Ten or more counts support this clonotype. CDR3 sequence reads: CATSRDRRGNEKLFF. As DNA, the CDR3 is TGTGCCACCAGCAGAGATCGTAGGGGGAACGAAAAACTGTTTTTT. The chain has TRBV15 and TRBJ1-4, with D maybe TRBD1 (6 bases). This CDR3 contains 15 residues. V was shortened by 0 bases and J by 8 bases, with 13 bases between the two germline ends. CDR1 is LNHNV, CDR2 YYDKDF, per germline (reference sequence).

The chain has TRBV6-2 or TRBV6-3 and TRBJ1-1; 10 nucleotides line up with TRBD1. Germline CDR1 MNHEY, CDR2 SVGEGT. The CDR3 runs to 15 residues. With V trimmed by 0 bases and J by 4 bases, 2 bases remained unmatched. The CDR3 DNA reads TGTGCCAGCAGTTACTCCGGGACAGGGGCCACTGAAGCTTTCTTT. Its translation is CASSYSGTGATEAFF.

The chain is built from TRBV27 and TRBJ2-1, with D perhaps TRBD2 (5 bases). Germline loops: CDR1 MNHEY, CDR2 SMNVEV (reference sequence). The CDR3 spans 16 residues. The V end was cut by 6 bases, the J end by 0 bases, with 15 bases between. The CDR3, as DNA: TGTGCCAGCAGACGTCTAGGACTGAGCTCCTACAATGAGCAGTTCTTC. Translation gives CASRRLGLSSYNEQFF.

A remark on this clonotype: One end of the junction does not line up with germline, which may come from a read error. The rearrangement uses TRBV5-1 and TRBJ2-1; possibly TRBD2 for D (5 bases). The CDR3 has 12 amino acids. CDR1 SGHRS and CDR2 YFSETQ come from the germline V gene. The CDR3 region is CASSLAGEDMIF. The CDR3 DNA sequence: TGCGCCAGCAGCTTGGCCGGGGAAGATATGATCTTC.

This clonotype was counted only a few times. The chain joins TRBV27 to TRBJ2-1; TRBD1 might be the D (5 bases). Trimming pared 10 bases from V and 8 bases from J, leaving 15 bases between. The CDR3 is 12 amino acids. Germline values: CDR1 MNHEY, CDR2 SMNVEV (reference sequence). CDR3 loop: CATRPTEDEQFF. CDR3 sequence (DNA): TGTGCCACTCGGCCGACAGAGGATGAGCAGTTCTTC.

The chain carries TRBV4-3 and TRBJ2-7; 9 nucleotides agree with TRBD1. Germline V gene data show CDR1 as LGHNA and CDR2 as YSLEER. Trimming removed 2 bases from V and 4 bases from J; junction bases left unmatched: 12. This CDR3 comprises 17 residues. The chain's CDR3 is CASSQSLTGTGLYEQYF. The CDR3 nucleotides are TGCGCCAGCAGCCAAAGCCTCACCGGGACAGGGCTATACGAGCAGTACTTC.